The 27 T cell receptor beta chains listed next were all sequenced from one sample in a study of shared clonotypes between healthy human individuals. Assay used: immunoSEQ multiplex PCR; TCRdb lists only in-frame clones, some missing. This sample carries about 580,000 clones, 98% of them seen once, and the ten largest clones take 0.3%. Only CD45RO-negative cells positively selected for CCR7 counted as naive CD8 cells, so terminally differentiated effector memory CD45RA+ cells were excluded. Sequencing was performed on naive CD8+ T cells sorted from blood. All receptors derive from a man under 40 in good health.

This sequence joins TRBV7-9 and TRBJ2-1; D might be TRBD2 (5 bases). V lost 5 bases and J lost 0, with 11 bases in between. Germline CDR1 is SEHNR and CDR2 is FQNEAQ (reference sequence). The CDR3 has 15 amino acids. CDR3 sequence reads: CASSVGLSSYNEQFF. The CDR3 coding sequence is TGTGCCAGCAGCGTCGGACTGAGCTCCTACAATGAGCAGTTCTTC.

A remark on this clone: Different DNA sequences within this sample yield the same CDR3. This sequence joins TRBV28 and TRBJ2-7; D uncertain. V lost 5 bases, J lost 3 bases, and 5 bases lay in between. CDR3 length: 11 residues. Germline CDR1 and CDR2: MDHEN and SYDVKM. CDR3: CASSTYYEQYF. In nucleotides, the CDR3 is TGTGCCAGCAGTACCTACTACGAGCAGTACTTC.

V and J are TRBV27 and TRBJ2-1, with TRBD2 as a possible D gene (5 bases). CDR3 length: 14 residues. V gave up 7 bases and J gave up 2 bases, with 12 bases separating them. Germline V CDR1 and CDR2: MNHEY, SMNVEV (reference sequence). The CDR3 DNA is TGTGCCAGCACTCCGGGGTACACCTACAATGAGCAGTTCTTC. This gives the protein CASTPGYTYNEQFF.

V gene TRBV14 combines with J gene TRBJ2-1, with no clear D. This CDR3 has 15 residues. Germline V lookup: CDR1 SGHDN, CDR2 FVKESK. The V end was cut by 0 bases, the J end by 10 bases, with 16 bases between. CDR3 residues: CASSQDFSEGWEQFF. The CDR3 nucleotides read TGTGCCAGCAGCCAAGATTTTAGTGAAGGTTGGGAGCAGTTCTTC.

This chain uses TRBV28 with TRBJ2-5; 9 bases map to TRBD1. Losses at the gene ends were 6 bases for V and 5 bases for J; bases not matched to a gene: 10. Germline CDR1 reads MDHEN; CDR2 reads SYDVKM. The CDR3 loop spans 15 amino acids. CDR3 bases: TGTGCCAGCAGAAGAATGGGACAGGGCGAGGAGACCCAGTACTTC. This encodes CASRRMGQGEETQYF.

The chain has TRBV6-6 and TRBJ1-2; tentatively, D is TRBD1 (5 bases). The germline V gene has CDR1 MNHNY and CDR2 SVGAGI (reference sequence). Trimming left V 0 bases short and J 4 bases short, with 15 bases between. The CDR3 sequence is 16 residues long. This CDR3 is CASSYSTQGSIYGYTF. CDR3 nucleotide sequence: TGTGCCAGCAGTTACTCGACTCAGGGTAGTATCTATGGCTACACCTTC.

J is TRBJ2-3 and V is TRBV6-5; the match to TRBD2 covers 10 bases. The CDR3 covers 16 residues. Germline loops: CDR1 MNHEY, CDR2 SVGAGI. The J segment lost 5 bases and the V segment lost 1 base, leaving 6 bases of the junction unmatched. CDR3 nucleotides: TGTGCCAGCAGTTACTTTCTAGCGGGAGTTGTAGATACGCAGTATTTT. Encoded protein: CASSYFLAGVVDTQYF.

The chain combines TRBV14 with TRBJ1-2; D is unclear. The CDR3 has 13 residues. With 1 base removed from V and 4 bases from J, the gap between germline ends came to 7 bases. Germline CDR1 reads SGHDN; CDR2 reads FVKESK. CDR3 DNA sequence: TGTGCCAGCAGCCAAGGACGGGGCTATGGCTACACCTTC. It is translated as CASSQGRGYGYTF.

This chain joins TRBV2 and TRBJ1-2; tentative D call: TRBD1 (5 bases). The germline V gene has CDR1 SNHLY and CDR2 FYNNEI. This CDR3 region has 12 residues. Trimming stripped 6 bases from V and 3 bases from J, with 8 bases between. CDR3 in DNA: TGTGCCAGCAGCGACAGCTACTATGGCTACACCTTC. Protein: CASSDSYYGYTF. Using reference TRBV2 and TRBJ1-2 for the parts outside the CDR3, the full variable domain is EPEVTQTPSHQVTQMGQEVILRCVPISNHLYFYWYRQILGQKVEFLVSFYNNEISEKSEIFDDQFSVERPDGSNFTLKIRSTKLEDSAMYFCASSDSYYGYTFGSGTRLTVV.

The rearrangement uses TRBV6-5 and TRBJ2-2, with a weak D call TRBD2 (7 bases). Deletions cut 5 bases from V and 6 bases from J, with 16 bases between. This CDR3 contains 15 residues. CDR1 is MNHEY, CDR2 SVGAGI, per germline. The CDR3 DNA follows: TGTGCCAGCAGTGTCAACGCGGGGGCGGCCGGGGAGCTGTTTTTT. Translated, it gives CASSVNAGAAGELFF.

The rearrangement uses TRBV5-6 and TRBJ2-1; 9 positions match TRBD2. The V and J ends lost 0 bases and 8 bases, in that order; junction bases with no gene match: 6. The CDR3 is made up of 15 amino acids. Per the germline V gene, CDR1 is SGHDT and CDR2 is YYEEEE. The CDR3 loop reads CASSLGLAAGDEQFF. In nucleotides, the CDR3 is TGTGCCAGCAGCTTGGGACTAGCGGCCGGGGATGAGCAGTTCTTC.

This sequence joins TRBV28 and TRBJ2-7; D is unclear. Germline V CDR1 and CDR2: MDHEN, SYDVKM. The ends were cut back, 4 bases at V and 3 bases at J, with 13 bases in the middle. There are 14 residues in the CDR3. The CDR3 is CASSSNRALYEQYF. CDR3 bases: TGTGCCAGCAGTTCGAACCGGGCCCTCTACGAGCAGTACTTC.

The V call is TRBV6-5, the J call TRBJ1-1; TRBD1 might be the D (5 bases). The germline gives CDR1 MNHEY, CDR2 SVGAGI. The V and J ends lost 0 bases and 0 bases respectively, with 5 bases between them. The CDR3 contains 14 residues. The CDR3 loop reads CASSYSTVNTEAFF. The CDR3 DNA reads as TGTGCCAGCAGTTACTCGACAGTGAACACTGAAGCTTTCTTT.

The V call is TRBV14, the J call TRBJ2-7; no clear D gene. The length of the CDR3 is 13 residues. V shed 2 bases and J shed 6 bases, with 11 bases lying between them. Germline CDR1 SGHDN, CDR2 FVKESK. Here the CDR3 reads CASSQYLYTEQYF. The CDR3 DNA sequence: TGTGCCAGCAGCCAATATCTATATACCGAGCAGTACTTC.

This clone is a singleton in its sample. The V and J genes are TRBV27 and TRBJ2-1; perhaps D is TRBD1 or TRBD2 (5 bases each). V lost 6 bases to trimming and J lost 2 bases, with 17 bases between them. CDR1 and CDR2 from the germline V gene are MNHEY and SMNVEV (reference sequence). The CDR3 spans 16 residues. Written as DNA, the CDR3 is TGTGCCAGCAGGATACATTGGGACGGCGCCTACAATGAGCAGTTCTTC. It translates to CASRIHWDGAYNEQFF.

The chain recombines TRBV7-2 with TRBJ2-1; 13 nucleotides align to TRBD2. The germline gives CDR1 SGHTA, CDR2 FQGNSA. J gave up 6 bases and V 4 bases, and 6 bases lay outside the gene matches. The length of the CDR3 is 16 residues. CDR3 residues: CASSSPGLAGFNEQFF. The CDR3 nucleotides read TGTGCCAGCAGCTCACCGGGACTAGCGGGATTCAATGAGCAGTTCTTC.

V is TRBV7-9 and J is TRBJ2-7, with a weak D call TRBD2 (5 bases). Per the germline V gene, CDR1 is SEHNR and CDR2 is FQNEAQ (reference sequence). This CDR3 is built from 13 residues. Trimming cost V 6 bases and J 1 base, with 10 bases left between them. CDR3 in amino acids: CASRNRESYEQYF. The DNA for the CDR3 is TGTGCCAGCAGGAACCGGGAATCCTACGAGCAGTACTTC.

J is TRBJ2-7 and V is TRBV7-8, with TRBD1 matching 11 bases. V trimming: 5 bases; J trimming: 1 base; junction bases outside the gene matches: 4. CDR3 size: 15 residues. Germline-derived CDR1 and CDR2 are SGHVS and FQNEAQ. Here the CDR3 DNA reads TGTGCCAGCAGCCCGGGACAGGGGGATTCCTACGAGCAGTACTTC. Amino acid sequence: CASSPGQGDSYEQYF. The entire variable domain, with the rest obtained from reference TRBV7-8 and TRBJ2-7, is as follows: GAGVSQSPRYKVAKRGQDVALRCDPISGHVSLFWYQQALGQGPEFLTYFQNEAQLDKSGLPSDRFFAERPEGSVSTLKIQRTQQEDSAVYLCASSPGQGDSYEQYFGPGTRLTVT.

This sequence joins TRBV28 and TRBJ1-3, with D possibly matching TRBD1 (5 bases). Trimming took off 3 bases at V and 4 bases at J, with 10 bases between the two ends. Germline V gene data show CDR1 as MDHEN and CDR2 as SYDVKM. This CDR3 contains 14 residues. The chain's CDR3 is CASSFQGTGNTIYF. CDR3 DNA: TGTGCCAGCAGTTTTCAGGGAACCGGAAACACCATATATTTT.

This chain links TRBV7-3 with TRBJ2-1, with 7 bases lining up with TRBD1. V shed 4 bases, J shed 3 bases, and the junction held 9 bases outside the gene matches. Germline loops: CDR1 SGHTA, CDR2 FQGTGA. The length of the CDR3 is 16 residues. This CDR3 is CASSSSTGKVYNEQFF. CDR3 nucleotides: TGTGCCAGCAGCTCGTCGACAGGGAAAGTCTACAATGAGCAGTTCTTC.

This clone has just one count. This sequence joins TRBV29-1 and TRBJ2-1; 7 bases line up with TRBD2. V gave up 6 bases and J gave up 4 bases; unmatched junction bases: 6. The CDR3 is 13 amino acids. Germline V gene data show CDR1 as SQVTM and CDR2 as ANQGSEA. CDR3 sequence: CSVGLLDYNEQFF. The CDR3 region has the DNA TGCAGCGTGGGACTACTTGATTACAATGAGCAGTTCTTC.

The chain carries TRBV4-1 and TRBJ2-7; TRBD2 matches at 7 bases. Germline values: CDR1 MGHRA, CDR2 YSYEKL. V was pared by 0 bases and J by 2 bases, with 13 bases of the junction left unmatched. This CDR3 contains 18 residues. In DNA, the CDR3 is TGCGCCAGCAGCCAAGATCCCACTGGGGGACTAAACCCCTACGAGCAGTACTTC. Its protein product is CASSQDPTGGLNPYEQYF.

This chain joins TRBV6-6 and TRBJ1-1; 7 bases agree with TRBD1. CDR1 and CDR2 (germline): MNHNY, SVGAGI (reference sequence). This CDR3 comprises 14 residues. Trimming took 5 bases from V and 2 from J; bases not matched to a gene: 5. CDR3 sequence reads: CASSPGGYNTEAFF. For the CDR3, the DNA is TGTGCCAGCAGTCCAGGGGGGTACAACACTGAAGCTTTCTTT.

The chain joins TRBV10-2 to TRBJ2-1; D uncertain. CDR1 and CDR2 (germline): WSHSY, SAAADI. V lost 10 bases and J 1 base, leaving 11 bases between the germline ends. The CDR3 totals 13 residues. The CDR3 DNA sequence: TGCGCCACCGCCTGGATGTCCTACAATGAGCAGTTCTTC. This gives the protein CATAWMSYNEQFF.

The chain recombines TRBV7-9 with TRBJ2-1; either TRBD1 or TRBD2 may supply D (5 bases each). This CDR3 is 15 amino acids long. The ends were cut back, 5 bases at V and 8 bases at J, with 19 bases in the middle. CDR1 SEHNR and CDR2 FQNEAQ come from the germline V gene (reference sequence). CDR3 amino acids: CASSHRDAPSHEQFF. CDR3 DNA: TGTGCCAGCAGCCACCGGGACGCTCCGAGCCATGAGCAGTTCTTC.

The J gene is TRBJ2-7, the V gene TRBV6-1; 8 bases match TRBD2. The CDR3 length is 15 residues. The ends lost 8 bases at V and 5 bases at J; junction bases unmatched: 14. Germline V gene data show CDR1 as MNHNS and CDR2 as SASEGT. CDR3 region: CASWGLTSEDDEQYF. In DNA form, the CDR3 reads TGTGCCAGCTGGGGCCTGACTAGCGAGGACGACGAGCAGTACTTC.

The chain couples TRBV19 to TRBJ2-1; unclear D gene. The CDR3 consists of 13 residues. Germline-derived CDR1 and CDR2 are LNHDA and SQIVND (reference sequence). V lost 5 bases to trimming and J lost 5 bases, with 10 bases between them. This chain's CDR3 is CASSFGQNNEQFF. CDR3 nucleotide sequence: TGTGCCAGTAGTTTTGGCCAAAACAATGAGCAGTTCTTC.